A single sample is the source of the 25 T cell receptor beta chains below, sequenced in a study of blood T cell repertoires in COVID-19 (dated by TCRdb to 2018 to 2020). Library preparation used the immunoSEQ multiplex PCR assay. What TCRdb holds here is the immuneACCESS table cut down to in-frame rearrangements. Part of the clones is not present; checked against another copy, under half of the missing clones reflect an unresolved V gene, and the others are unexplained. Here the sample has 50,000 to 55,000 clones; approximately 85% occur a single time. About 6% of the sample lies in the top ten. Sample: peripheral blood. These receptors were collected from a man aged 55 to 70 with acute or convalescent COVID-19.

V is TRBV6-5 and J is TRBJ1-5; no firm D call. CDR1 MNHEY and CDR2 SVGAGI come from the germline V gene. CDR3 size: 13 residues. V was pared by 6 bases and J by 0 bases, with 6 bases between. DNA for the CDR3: TGTGCCAGCAGCCACACTAGCAATCAGCCCCAGCATTTT. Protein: CASSHTSNQPQHF.

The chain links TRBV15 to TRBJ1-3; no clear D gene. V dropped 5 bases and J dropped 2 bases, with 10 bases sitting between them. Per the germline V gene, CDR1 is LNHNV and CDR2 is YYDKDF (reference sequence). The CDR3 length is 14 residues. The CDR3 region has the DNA TGTGCCACCAGCCGGACTGTCACTGGAAACACCATATATTTT. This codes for CATSRTVTGNTIYF.

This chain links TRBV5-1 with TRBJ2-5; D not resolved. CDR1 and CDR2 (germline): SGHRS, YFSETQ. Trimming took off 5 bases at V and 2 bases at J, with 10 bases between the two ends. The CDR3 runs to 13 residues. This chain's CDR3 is CASRQQMQETQYF. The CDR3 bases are TGCGCCAGCAGACAACAGATGCAAGAGACCCAGTACTTC.

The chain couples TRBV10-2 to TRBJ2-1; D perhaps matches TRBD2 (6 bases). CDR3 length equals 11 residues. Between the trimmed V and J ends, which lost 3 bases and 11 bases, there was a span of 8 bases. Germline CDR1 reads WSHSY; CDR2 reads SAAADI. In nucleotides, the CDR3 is TGCGCCAGCAGTGACAGGACTAAGCAGTTCTTC. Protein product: CASSDRTKQFF.

The CDR3 here is CASSFPGGSGSYEQYF. DNA of the CDR3: TGTGCCAGCAGCTTCCCGGGGGGTAGCGGCTCCTACGAGCAGTACTTC. V gene TRBV7-9 combines with J gene TRBJ2-7, with 7 bases lining up with TRBD2. Germline CDR1 reads SEHNR; CDR2 reads FQNEAQ (reference sequence). The CDR3 consists of 16 residues. V shed 3 bases, J shed 0 bases, and the junction held 8 bases outside the gene matches.

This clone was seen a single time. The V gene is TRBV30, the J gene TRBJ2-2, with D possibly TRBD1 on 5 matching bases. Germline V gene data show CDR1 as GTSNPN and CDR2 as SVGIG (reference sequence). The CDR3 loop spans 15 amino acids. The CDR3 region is CATPPAGKNTGELFF. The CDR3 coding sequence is TGTGCGACACCCCCGGCAGGGAAGAACACCGGGGAGCTGTTTTTT.

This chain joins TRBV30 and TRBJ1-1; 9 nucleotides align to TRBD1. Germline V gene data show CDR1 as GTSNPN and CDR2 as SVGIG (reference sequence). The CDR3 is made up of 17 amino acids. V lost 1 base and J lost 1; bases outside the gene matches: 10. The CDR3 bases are TGTGCCTGGAGTGCCGATCGGACAGGGGCAGGGAACACTGAAGCTTTCTTT. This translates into CAWSADRTGAGNTEAFF.

This chain's CDR3 is CASSLGQGAYTEAFF. CDR3 bases: TGTGCCAGCAGCTTGGGGCAGGGTGCTTACACTGAAGCTTTCTTT. This chain links TRBV5-6 with TRBJ1-1, with D perhaps TRBD1 (5 bases). The CDR3 loop spans 15 amino acids. CDR1 is SGHDT and CDR2 is YYEEEE in the germline V gene. Trimming stripped 0 bases from V and 3 bases from J, with 12 bases between.

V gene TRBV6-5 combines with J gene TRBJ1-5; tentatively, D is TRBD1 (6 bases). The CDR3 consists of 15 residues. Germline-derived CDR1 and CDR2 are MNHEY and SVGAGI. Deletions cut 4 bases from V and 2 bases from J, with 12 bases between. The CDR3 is CASSSPRTGNQPQHF. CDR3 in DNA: TGTGCCAGCAGTTCACCCAGGACAGGCAATCAGCCCCAGCATTTT.

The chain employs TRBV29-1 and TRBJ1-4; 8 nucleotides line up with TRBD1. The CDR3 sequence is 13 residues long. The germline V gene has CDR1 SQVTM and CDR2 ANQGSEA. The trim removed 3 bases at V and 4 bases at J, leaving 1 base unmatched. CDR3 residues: CSVDGQGNEKLFF. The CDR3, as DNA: TGCAGCGTTGACGGACAGGGTAATGAAAAACTGTTTTTT.

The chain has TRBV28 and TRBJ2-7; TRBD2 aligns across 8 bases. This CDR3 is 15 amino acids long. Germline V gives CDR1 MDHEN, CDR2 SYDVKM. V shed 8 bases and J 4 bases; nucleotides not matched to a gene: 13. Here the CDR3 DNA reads TGTGCCAGCTCCCTTAGCGGGACGGGGCTTTACGAGCAGTACTTC. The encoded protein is CASSLSGTGLYEQYF.

The CDR3 is CASSSSTSTDTQYF. The DNA of the CDR3 is TGTGCCAGTAGTTCCTCGACTAGCACAGATACGCAGTATTTT. The genes are TRBV19 and TRBJ2-3, with D uncertain. CDR1 LNHDA and CDR2 SQIVND come from the germline V gene (reference sequence). The CDR3 is made up of 14 amino acids. V lost 5 bases and J lost 0, with 9 bases in between.

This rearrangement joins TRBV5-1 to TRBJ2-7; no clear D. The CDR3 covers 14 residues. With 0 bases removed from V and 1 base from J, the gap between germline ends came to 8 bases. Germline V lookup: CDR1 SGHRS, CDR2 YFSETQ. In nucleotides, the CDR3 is TGCGCCAGCAGCTTGGCCTCCTTTTCCTACGAGCAGTACTTC. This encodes CASSLASFSYEQYF.

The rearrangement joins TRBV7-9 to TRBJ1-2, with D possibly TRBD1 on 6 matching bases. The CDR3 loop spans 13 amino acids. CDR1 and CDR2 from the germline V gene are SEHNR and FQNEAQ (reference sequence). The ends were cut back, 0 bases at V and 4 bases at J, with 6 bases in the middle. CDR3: CASSLAGGYGYTF. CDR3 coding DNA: TGTGCCAGCAGCTTAGCAGGGGGCTATGGCTACACCTTC. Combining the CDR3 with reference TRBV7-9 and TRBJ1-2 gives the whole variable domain DTGVSQNPRHKITKRGQNVTFRCDPISEHNRLYWYRQTLGQGPEFLTYFQNEAQLEKSRLLSDRFSAERPKGSFSTLEIQRTEQGDSAMYLCASSLAGGYGYTFGSGTRLTVV.

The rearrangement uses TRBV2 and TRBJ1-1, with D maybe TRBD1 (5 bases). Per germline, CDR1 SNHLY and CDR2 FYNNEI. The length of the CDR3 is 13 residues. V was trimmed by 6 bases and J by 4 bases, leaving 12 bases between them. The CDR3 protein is CASRRTLFTEAFF. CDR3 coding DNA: TGTGCCAGCAGACGGACACTCTTCACTGAAGCTTTCTTT.

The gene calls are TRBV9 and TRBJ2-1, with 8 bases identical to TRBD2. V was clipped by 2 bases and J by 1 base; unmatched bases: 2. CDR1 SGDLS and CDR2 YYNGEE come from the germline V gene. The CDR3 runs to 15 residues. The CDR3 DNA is TGTGCCAGCAGCGTCACTAGCGGTTCCTACAATGAGCAGTTCTTC. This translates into CASSVTSGSYNEQFF. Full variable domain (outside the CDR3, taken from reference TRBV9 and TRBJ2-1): DSGVTQTPKHLITATGQRVTLRCSPRSGDLSVYWYQQSLDQGLQFLIQYYNGEERAKGNILERFSAQQFPDLHSELNLSSLELGDSALYFCASSVTSGSYNEQFFGPGTRLTVL.

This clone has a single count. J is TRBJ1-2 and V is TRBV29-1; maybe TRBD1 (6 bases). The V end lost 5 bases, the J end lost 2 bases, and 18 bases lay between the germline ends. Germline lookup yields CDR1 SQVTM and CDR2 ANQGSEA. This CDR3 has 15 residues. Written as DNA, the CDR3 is TGCAGCGTTTACCTTCAGACAGGACCCAACTATGGCTACACCTTC. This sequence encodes CSVYLQTGPNYGYTF.

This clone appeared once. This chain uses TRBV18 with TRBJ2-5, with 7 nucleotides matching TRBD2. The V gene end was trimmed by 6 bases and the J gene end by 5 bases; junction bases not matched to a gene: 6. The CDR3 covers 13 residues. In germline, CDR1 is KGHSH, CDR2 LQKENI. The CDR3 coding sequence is TGTGCCAGCTCCCGGACTAGTGGGGAGACCCAGTACTTC. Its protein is CASSRTSGETQYF.

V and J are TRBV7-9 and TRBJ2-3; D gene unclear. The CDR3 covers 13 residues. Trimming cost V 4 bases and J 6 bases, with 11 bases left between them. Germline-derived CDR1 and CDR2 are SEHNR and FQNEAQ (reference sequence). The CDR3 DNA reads TGTGCCAGCAGCTCCGCGGCGACGGATACGCAGTATTTT. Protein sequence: CASSSAATDTQYF.

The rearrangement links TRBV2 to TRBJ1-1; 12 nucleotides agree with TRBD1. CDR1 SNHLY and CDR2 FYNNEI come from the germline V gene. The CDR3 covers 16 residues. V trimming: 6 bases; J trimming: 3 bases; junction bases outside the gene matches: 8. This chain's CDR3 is CASSDEGQGADTEAFF. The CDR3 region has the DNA TGTGCCAGCAGCGATGAGGGACAGGGGGCTGACACTGAAGCTTTCTTT.

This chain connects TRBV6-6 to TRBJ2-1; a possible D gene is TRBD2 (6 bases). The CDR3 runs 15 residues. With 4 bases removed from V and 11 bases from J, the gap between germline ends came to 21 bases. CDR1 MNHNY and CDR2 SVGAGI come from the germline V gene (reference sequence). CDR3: CASSSSEGYTMKQFF. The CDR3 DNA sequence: TGTGCCAGCAGTTCCTCGGAGGGATATACAATGAAGCAGTTCTTC.

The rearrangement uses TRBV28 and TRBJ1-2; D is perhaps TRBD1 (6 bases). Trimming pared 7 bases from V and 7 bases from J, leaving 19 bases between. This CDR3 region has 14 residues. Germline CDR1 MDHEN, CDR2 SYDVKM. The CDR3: CASNSSPGAIGYTF. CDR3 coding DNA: TGTGCCAGCAATTCCTCCCCAGGGGCTATTGGCTACACCTTC.

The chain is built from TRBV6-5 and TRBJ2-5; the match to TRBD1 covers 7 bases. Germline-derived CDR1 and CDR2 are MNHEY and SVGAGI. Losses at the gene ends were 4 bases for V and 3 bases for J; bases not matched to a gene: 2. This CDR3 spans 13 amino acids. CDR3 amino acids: CASSSGQKETQYF. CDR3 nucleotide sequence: TGTGCCAGCAGTTCGGGACAGAAAGAGACCCAGTACTTC.

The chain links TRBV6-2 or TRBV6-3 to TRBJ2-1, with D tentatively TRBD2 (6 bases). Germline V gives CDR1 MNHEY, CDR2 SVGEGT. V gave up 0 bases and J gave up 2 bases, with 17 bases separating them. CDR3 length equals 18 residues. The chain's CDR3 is CASSYSLDSGWAYNEQFF. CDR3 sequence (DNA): TGTGCCAGCAGTTACTCCCTAGACAGCGGGTGGGCCTACAATGAGCAGTTCTTC.

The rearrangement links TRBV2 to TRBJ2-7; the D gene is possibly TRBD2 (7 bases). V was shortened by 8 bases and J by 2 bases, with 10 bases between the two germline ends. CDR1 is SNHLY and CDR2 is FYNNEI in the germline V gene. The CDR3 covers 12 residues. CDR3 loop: CASGGDTYEQYF. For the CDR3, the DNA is TGTGCCAGCGGGGGGGACACCTACGAGCAGTACTTC.